This TCR beta chain derives from a study of blood T cell repertoires in COVID-19. Study context: Samples came from the United States, Italy and Spain, spanning acute and convalescent COVID-19. PBMCs, B-cell-depleted T cells, or T cells provided the cDNA or gDNA that made up the material.

Germline values: CDR1 MNHEY, CDR2 SVGAGI. Trimming shortened V by 8 bases and J by 11 bases, and 16 bases separated the two germline ends. This CDR3 is 13 amino acids long. Authors' processing steps: Amplifying reference gene primers gave estimates of nucleated cell counts. Profiling relied on immunoSEQ multiplex PCR, and the TCRdb table lists in-frame clones only, not all of them. V and J calls and clone size are as listed in that table; D and trimming were resolved from the DNA. The sample lists about 87,000 clones, approximately 83% occurring once. Sequencing was done on a sample of peripheral blood. The chain links TRBV6-5 to TRBJ1-6; D gene ambiguous. This receptor was obtained from a woman aged 70-85 years with acute or convalescent COVID-19. CDR3 region: CASHLDDGAPLHF. The CDR3 DNA follows: TGTGCCAGCCACCTCGACGATGGAGCACCCCTCCACTTT.